This T cell receptor beta chain is drawn from a study of blood T cells in healthy people across ages. Study-level findings and limits: Total diversity from one million sequenced T cells was likely underestimated.

The CDR3 has 15 residues. V lost 2 bases and J 1 base, leaving 9 bases between the germline ends. Per the germline V gene, CDR1 is MNHNS and CDR2 is SASEGT. As for this clonotype: The antigen remains undetermined.

Primed by a sample-barcoded 5' primer and a J-beta primer mix, a second PCR proceeded for roughly 7 to 12 cycles. In TCRdb, the 5' RACE reads were re-called with MiXCR into one record per CDR3 protein. The sample lists 850,000 to 1,000,000 distinct CDR3 sequences; under 50% were seen once. Isolated PBMCs totaled at least 6.5 million in each sample. Extracted total RNA amounted to at least 5.5 micrograms for each sample. The sequenced material came from blood. This sequence originates from a man younger than 40 in good health. The J gene is TRBJ1-5, the V gene TRBV6-1; possible D gene TRBD1, 5 bases. CDR3 sequence reads: CASSETGGSNQPQHF. The CDR3 coding sequence is TGTGCCAGCAGTGAAACCGGGGGAAGCAATCAGCCCCAGCATTTT.